This T cell receptor (beta chain) was identified in a study of identical twins. CDR1 and CDR2 (germline): SGDLS, YYNGEE. Trimming removed 3 bases from V and 2 bases from J, with 5 bases in between. The CDR3 is 12 amino acids. The study, taken as a whole, reports: Sequences that were out-of-frame, alpha and twin-shared displayed an excess of low generation probability. A partial confounding effect on zero-insertion analyses could come from invariant MAIT and iNKT cells. Carriage of fewer insertions was seen in abundant cord blood beta clonotypes, whereas memory repertoires showed none. Out-of-frame TCR alpha sharing observed in monozygotic twins exceeded model estimates.

For this clonotype: Its matching antigen is unknown.

From the 5' RACE reads, TCRdb called clonotypes with MiXCR, one entry per CDR3 protein. The sample carries hundreds of thousands of distinct CDR3 sequences, less than 7% recorded once. This TCR derives from a man in his late teens or twenties in good health. The chain uses TRBV9 and TRBJ1-2, with no clear D. The sequencing sample was made of naive T cells sorted from blood. The CDR3 loop is CASSGKNYGYTF. In nucleotides, the CDR3 is TGTGCCAGCAGCGGAAAAAACTATGGCTACACCTTC.